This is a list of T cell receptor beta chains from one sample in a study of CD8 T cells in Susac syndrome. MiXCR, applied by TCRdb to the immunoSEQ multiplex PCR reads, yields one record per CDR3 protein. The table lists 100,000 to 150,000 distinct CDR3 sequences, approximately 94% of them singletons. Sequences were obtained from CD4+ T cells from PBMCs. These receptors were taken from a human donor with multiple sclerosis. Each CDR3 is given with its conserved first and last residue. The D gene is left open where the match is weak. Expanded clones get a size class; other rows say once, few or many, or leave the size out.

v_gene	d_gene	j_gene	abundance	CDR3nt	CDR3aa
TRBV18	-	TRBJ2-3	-	TGTGCCAGCTCACCCAATAGGCAGAACACAGATACGCAGTATTTT	CASSPNRQNTDTQYF
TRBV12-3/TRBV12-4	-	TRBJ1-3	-	TGTGCCAGCAGTTCAATGGGGGGGCCTGGAAACACCATATATTTT	CASSSMGGPGNTIYF
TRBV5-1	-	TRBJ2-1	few	TGCGCCAGCAGCTTGGTGGGCCTCGGTAGTGAGCAGTTCTTC	CASSLVGLGSEQFF
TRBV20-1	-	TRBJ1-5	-	TGCAGTGCTAGAGCCCTACAGGGAAGGGGCAATCAGCCCCAGCATTTT	CSARALQGRGNQPQHF
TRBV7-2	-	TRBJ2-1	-	TGTGCCAGCACCCCGTATCTGGGGAATGAGCAGTTCTTC	CASTPYLGNEQFF
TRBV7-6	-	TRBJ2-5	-	TGTGCCAGCAGCTTATTCGGGACGCCAGAAGAGACCCAGTACTTC	CASSLFGTPEETQYF
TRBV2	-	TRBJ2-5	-	TGTGCCAGAGGGTTAAGGGAGACCCAGTACTTC	CARGLRETQYF
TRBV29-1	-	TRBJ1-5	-	TGCAGCGCCTCATTTGGCCTTGACGTCAATCAGCCCCAGCATTTT	CSASFGLDVNQPQHF
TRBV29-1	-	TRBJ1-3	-	TGCAGCGTTGCCGACATAGCCTCTGGAAACACCATATATTTT	CSVADIASGNTIYF
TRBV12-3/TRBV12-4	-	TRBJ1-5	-	TGTGCCACGCGCTGGGGAAATCAGCCCCAGCATTTT	CATRWGNQPQHF
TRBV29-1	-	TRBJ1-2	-	TGCAGCGTTTTCGGAGGGAATTATGGCTACACCTTC	CSVFGGNYGYTF
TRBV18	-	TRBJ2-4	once	TGTGCCAGCTCACCGTCGTGGGGAAACATTCAGTACTTC	CASSPSWGNIQYF
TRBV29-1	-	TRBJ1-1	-	TGCAGCGTGGGACCTAAAGCTTTCTTT	CSVGPKAFF
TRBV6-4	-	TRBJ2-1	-	TGTGCCAGCAGTGGACATAATCTCTTGGCACGGGGTGAGCAGTTCTTC	CASSGHNLLARGEQFF
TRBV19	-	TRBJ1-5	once	TGTGCCAGTAGGCCCCGGCGGGAGATAGGGCAGCCCCAGCATTTT	CASRPRREIGQPQHF
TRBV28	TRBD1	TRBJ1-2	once	TGTGCCAGCAGTTTTGGTGGGACAGGGAACTATGGCTACACCTTC	CASSFGGTGNYGYTF
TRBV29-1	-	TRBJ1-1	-	TGCAGCGTTCCACAGGGCCCGGCGGGCGCTTTCTTT	CSVPQGPAGAFF
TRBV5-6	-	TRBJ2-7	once	TGTGCCAGCACCTTCTCCGGACAGTACTACGAGCAGTACTTC	CASTFSGQYYEQYF
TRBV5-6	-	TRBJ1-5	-	TGTGCCAGCAGCTTGAACAGTGTTACGAGCAATCAGCCCCAGCATTTT	CASSLNSVTSNQPQHF
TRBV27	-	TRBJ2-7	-	TGTGCCAGCAGCTCCCCGGCGAATTACGGGGAGCAGTACTTC	CASSSPANYGEQYF
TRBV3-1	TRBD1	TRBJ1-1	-	TGTGCCAGCAGCCCCCTCGTACCGGGACAGGGTGAAGCTTTCTTT	CASSPLVPGQGEAFF
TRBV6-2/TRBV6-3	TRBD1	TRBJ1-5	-	TGTGCCAGCAGGACGCTTAGGGGGCCTAGAGGCAATCAGCCCCAGCATTTT	CASRTLRGPRGNQPQHF
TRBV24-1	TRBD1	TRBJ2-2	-	TGTGCCACCGGAGGGACAGGGTTCGGCGGGGAGCTGTTTTTT	CATGGTGFGGELFF
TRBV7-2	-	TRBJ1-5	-	TGTGCCAGCGCCAACAGCGGGAATCAGCCCCAGCATTTT	CASANSGNQPQHF
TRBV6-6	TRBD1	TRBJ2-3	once	TGTGCCAGCACCGTCACAGGGGCGCCCACAGATACGCAGTATTTT	CASTVTGAPTDTQYF
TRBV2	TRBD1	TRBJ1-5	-	TGTGCCAGTAGGCGACAGGGGCTGGACAATCAGCCCCAGCATTTT	CASRRQGLDNQPQHF
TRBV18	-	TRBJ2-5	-	TGTGCCAGCTCGCCACTCGAGGGCAGCCAAGAGACCCAGTACTTC	CASSPLEGSQETQYF
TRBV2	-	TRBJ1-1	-	TGTGCCAGCAGTGAACAAGGACCCAACACTGAAGCTTTCTTT	CASSEQGPNTEAFF
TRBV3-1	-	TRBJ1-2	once	TGTGCCAGCAGCCAAGGGGCAGGGCCCAACTATGGCTACACCTTC	CASSQGAGPNYGYTF
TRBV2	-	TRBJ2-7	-	TGTGCCAGCAGTGAAGGGAGGGGCTCCTACGAGCAGTACTTC	CASSEGRGSYEQYF
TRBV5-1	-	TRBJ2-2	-	TGCGCCAGCAGCCGTACCGGGGGGCTCACCGGGGAGCTGTTTTTT	CASSRTGGLTGELFF
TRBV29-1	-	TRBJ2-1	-	TGCAGCGTTGGCCGCTACAATGAGCAGTTCTTC	CSVGRYNEQFF
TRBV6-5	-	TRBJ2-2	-	TGTGCCAGCAGTTATCAGGCGGAGACCGGGGAGCTGTTTTTT	CASSYQAETGELFF